This T cell receptor (beta chain) was identified in a study of graft-versus-host responses after intestinal transplantation. Study background: All recipients got anti-thymocyte globulin induction, then tacrolimus and steroids for approximately 3 years. Study outcomes and limitations: Researchers found GvH clones in recipient marrow, and some showed up first in ileum or blood.

Germline V gene lookup returns CDR1 MNHNS and CDR2 SASEGT. Trimming stripped 5 bases from V and 6 bases from J, with 11 bases between. There are 12 residues in the CDR3. Libraries were prepared by immunoSEQ multiplex PCR; TCRdb keeps only in-frame clonotypes and omits some of them. The sample contains about 110,000 clones, around 95% of which appear only once. About this clone itself: The antigen remains undetermined.

The sequencing here drew on unstimulated CD8+ T cells sorted from spleen or lymph node cells, taken before intestinal transplant. This sequence originates from a human donor who received an intestinal transplant. This chain links TRBV6-1 with TRBJ2-7; D is unclear. Here the CDR3 DNA reads TGTGCCAGCAGTTCACCCGCACTCGAGCAGTACTTC. Translating gives CASSSPALEQYF.